This T cell receptor beta chain was observed in a study of blood T cells in healthy people across ages. After removal of 6 bases from V and 4 bases from J, the junction contained 13 bases not matched to a gene. The CDR3 is made up of 16 amino acids. The germline CDR1 and CDR2 sequences are ENHRY and SYGVKD. This clonotype was detected a few times. Combining a sample-barcoded 5' primer with a J-beta primer mix, a second PCR ran for roughly 7 to 11 cycles. From the 5' RACE reads, TCRdb called clonotypes with MiXCR, one entry per CDR3 protein. The table has approximately 770,000 distinct CDR3 sequences, 58% seen once.

This receptor was obtained from a man aged 30 to 39 in good health. The sequenced material came from blood. J is TRBJ2-7 and V is TRBV10-3; 9 bases fit TRBD1. The CDR3 bases are TGTGCCATCAGGGGGGGCGACGGGGGACAGGGATACGAGCAGTACTTC. It is translated as CAIRGGDGGQGYEQYF.